This T cell receptor beta chain was identified in a study of T cell responses to AZD1222 COVID-19 vaccine. Method: immunoSEQ multiplex PCR; TCRdb's copy keeps in-frame clones and lacks some. The sample carries 180,000 or so clones, around 90% recorded once. Germline V lookup: CDR1 SGHTA, CDR2 FQGNSA. After removal of 4 bases from V and 3 bases from J, the junction contained 4 bases not matched to a gene. CDR3 length: 14 residues. This TCR derives from an adult who received the AZD1222 COVID-19 vaccine. Here the sequenced sample was peripheral blood, taken 28 days after the second AZD1222 dose. The chain carries TRBV7-2 and TRBJ1-1, with 8 bases lining up with TRBD1. The CDR3 coding sequence is TGTGCCAGCAGCTCTCAGGGGGCTGACACTGAAGCTTTCTTT. Protein sequence: CASSSQGADTEAFF.